This T cell receptor (beta chain) was found in a study of cytomegalovirus exposure and HLA in healthy donors. Findings and limits, study-wide: A later analysis linked around 15,000 TCR beta sequences to HLA alleles at 0.05 false discovery rate.

The PCR employed 60 Vbeta primers together with 13 Jbeta primers. The data were produced by immunoSEQ multiplex PCR, yet TCRdb's version contains in-frame clones alone and is incomplete. The sample includes about 140,000 clones, more than 60% of them seen just once. A remark on this clone: What it binds is unknown.

Per germline, CDR1 LNHNV and CDR2 YYDKDF (reference sequence). The trim removed 1 base at V and 6 bases at J, leaving 3 bases unmatched. This CDR3 is 15 amino acids long. Sequencing was performed on PBMCs. V gene TRBV15 combines with J gene TRBJ1-2; 12 positions agree with TRBD1. This sequence was found in a woman aged 50 to 60 in good health and CMV-seropositive. CDR3 in amino acids: CATSRGGQGANGYTF. CDR3 bases: TGTGCCACCAGCAGAGGGGGACAGGGGGCGAATGGCTACACCTTC. Looking up the rest from reference TRBV15 and TRBJ1-2 gives the full variable domain: DAMVIQNPRYQVTQFGKPVTLSCSQTLNHNVMYWYQQKSSQAPKLLFHYYDKDFNNEADTPDNFQSRRPNTSFCFLDIRSPGLGDTAMYLCATSRGGQGANGYTFGSGTRLTVV.